This entry lists 31 T cell receptor beta chains sequenced from one sample in a study of metastatic and nonmetastatic thyroid tumors (dated by TCRdb to the early 2020s). Library creation used PCR. The sequencer was an Illumina HiSeq 4000. TCRdb took the public reads, trimmed them with fastp at Q25, ran MiXCR for clone calling and kept in-frame beta chains. The table for this sample lists about 92,000 clones; approximately 15% of them were counted only once. The top ten hold 3.6% of the sample. No treatment had been received by any patient before thyroid surgery. Sequencing was done on a sample of blood. These receptors came from a female donor with papillary thyroid cancer or a benign thyroid nodule (not recorded which). Some clones in this sample may be carry-over from other donors' samples.

This clone was recorded at least ten times. The rearrangement links TRBV28 to TRBJ2-1; no clear D. Looked up from germline, CDR1 is MDHEN and CDR2 is SYDVKM. The V end was cut by 4 bases, the J end by 6 bases, with 10 bases between. The CDR3 contains 13 residues. The CDR3 nucleotides read TGTGCCAGCAGTTCCTCCTTACCCAATGAGCAGTTCTTC. Protein product: CASSSSLPNEQFF. Together with reference TRBV28 and TRBJ2-1, the CDR3 gives the full variable domain: DVKVTQSSRYLVKRTGEKVFLECVQDMDHENMFWYRQDPGLGLRLIYFSYDVKMKEKGDIPEGYSVSREKKERFSLILESASTNQTSMYLCASSSSLPNEQFFGPGTRLTVL.

This clone was counted at least ten times. This chain joins TRBV6-1 and TRBJ2-3; tentatively, D is TRBD2 (6 bases). Between the trimmed V and J ends, which lost 6 bases and 4 bases, there was a span of 14 bases. The germline gives CDR1 MNHNS, CDR2 SASEGT. The CDR3 covers 14 residues. The CDR3 region has the DNA TGTGCCAGCAGCGCTCGGGACTCCTCAGATACGCAGTATTTT. This translates into CASSARDSSDTQYF.

This clone was observed a handful of times. The sample contains more than one DNA sequence encoding this CDR3. The chain couples TRBV10-3 to TRBJ1-6; 8 bases align to TRBD1. In germline, CDR1 is ENHRY, CDR2 SYGVKD. V lost 6 bases and J lost 19; bases outside the gene matches: 14. The CDR3 totals 13 residues. The CDR3 DNA sequence: TGTGCCATCAGGGACAGGGCTGACTCACCACTACACTTT. Protein: CAIRDRADSPLHF.

As to this clone: A much larger clone differs from this one at a single base, so this may be a read error. The sample carries other DNA sequences with the same CDR3. The chain couples TRBV11-2 to TRBJ2-2; tentatively, D is TRBD1 (6 bases). The CDR3 runs to 15 residues. Germline assignment: CDR1 SGHAT and CDR2 FQNNGV. This CDR3 is CASSLDLGHRRELFF. CDR3 in DNA: TGTGCCAGCAGCTTAGATCTGGGACACCGTAGGGAGCTGTTCTTT.

This clone appeared many times. The chain uses TRBV9 and TRBJ2-5, with D uncertain. V was trimmed by 0 bases and J by 4 bases, leaving 10 bases between them. Germline V gene data show CDR1 as SGDLS and CDR2 as YYNGEE. CDR3 length equals 14 residues. CDR3 nucleotide sequence: TGTGCCAGCAGCGTAGGAGTGGGGTCAGAGACCCAGTACTTC. Its protein product is CASSVGVGSETQYF.

This clone was counted at least ten times. The chain carries TRBV5-1 and TRBJ1-3; D unresolved. CDR1 is SGHRS, CDR2 YFSETQ, per germline. V dropped 2 bases and J dropped 0 bases, with 3 bases sitting between them. There are 13 residues in the CDR3. For the CDR3, the DNA is TGCGCCAGCAGCTTACCCTCTGGAAACACCATATATTTT. Translating gives CASSLPSGNTIYF.

This clone was recorded at least ten times. This chain connects TRBV5-1 to TRBJ2-5; 9 bases map to TRBD1. The CDR3 is made up of 13 amino acids. J gave up 3 bases and V 4 bases, and 1 base lay outside the gene matches. Germline CDR1 SGHRS, CDR2 YFSETQ. CDR3 sequence: CASSRTGEETQYF. CDR3 DNA sequence: TGCGCCAGCAGCAGGACAGGGGAAGAGACCCAGTACTTC.

This clone has at least ten counts. The chain uses TRBV5-7 and TRBJ2-1, with D hard to call. TRBV5-7 is annotated as an ORF whose role is uncertain. The CDR3 has 15 residues. V lost 3 bases to trimming and J lost 7 bases, with 17 bases between them. In nucleotides, the CDR3 is TGTGCCAGCAGCTGGTCTCTAACAATGCGGAATGAGCAGTTCTTC. Translation gives CASSWSLTMRNEQFF.

This clone appeared many times. The DNA of the CDR3 is TGTGCCAGCAGTTACGGGGGGGGCCCCGACGAGCAGTACTTC. Protein product: CASSYGGGPDEQYF. The chain has TRBV6-2 or TRBV6-3 and TRBJ2-7; D is possibly TRBD2 (7 bases). Trimming left V 2 bases short and J 5 bases short, with 13 bases between. The CDR3 totals 14 residues. Germline CDR1 reads MNHEY; CDR2 reads SVGEGT.

This clone appeared many times. The germline gene is not matched at one end of the junction; a read error may be the cause. The chain uses TRBV12-3 or TRBV12-4 and TRBJ2-5; a possible D gene is TRBD2 (6 bases). The CDR3 is 13 amino acids. The CDR3 DNA reads TGTGCCAGCAGCATAGCGGACCAGGAGACCCAGTACTTC. The encoded protein is CASSIADQETQYF.

This clone was counted many times. The chain links TRBV11-2 to TRBJ2-1; 9 nucleotides align to TRBD1. This CDR3 is 14 amino acids long. Germline CDR1 and CDR2: SGHAT and FQNNGV. Trimming cost V 8 bases and J 6 bases; bases outside gene matches: 8. The CDR3 DNA sequence: TGTGCCAGCGTGACCGGGACAGGGTCCAATGAGCAGTTCTTC. This codes for CASVTGTGSNEQFF.

Remarks on this clone: Being one base from a much bigger clone, this may be a read error. Other nucleotide sequences in the sample specify the same CDR3. This rearrangement joins TRBV7-8 to TRBJ1-5, with TRBD1 as a possible D gene (5 bases). CDR1 and CDR2 from the germline V gene are SGHVS and FQNEAQ. Trimming took 3 bases from V and 0 from J, leaving 12 bases between them. The CDR3 totals 16 residues. Written as DNA, the CDR3 is TGTGCCAGCAGCTTCTTGGGGGACTATAGCAATCAGCCCCAGCATTTT. It yields the protein CASSFLGDYSNQPQHF.

This clone was recorded many times. The V call is TRBV14, the J call TRBJ2-7, with 9 bases aligning to TRBD1. CDR1 is SGHDN, CDR2 FVKESK, per germline. CDR3 size: 15 residues. V lost 5 bases to trimming and J lost 3 bases; unmatched junction nucleotides: 8. The CDR3 DNA reads as TGTGCCAGCAGCGTAGGGACAGGGAAGGACTACGAGCAGTACTTC. Protein product: CASSVGTGKDYEQYF. The variable domain in full, completed from reference TRBV14 and TRBJ2-7, reads EAGVTQFPSHSVIEKGQTVTLRCDPISGHDNLYWYRRVMGKEIKFLLHFVKESKQDESGMPNNRFLAERTGGTYSTLKVQPAELEDSGVYFCASSVGTGKDYEQYFGPGTRLTVT.

This clone was counted ten times or more. Since no conserved phenylalanine or tryptophan closes the CDR3, a read error is the likely cause. The chain has TRBV11-2 and TRBJ2-1, with 9 bases aligning to TRBD1. CDR1 SGHAT and CDR2 FQNNGV come from the germline V gene. The CDR3 is 15 amino acids. Trimming removed 5 bases from V and 6 bases from J; junction bases left unmatched: 8. CDR3 residues: CASSPRDRDPNEQFL. The CDR3 DNA reads TGTGCCAGCAGCCCCCGGGACAGGGATCCCAATGAGCAGTTCCTC.

This clone was recorded at least ten times. The rearrangement joins TRBV5-1 to TRBJ1-6; D is ambiguous. The V gene lost 3 bases and the J gene lost 0 bases, with 10 bases spanning the gap. The germline CDR1 and CDR2 sequences are SGHRS and YFSETQ. CDR3 length: 16 amino acids. DNA for the CDR3: TGCGCCAGCAGCTCCGAGTTGAGCTCCTATAATTCACCCCTCCACTTT. Its translation is CASSSELSSYNSPLHF.

This clone showed up many times. This chain joins TRBV7-9 and TRBJ1-6, with D perhaps matching TRBD1 (5 bases). V gave up 5 bases and J gave up 10 bases, with 18 bases separating them. The length of the CDR3 is 15 residues. Germline values: CDR1 SEHNR, CDR2 FQNEAQ (reference sequence). The CDR3 bases are TGTGCCAGCAGCCTATCAGGGTCGCCTGACTCACCCCTCCACTTT. This gives the protein CASSLSGSPDSPLHF.

This clone was seen repeatedly, ten times or more. The chain has TRBV9 and TRBJ1-1; a possible D gene is TRBD1 (5 bases). CDR3 size: 14 residues. V lost 0 bases and J lost 7, with 13 bases in between. Germline-derived CDR1 and CDR2 are SGDLS and YYNGEE. The CDR3 region is CASSVGGVLSEAFF. CDR3 nucleotide sequence: TGTGCCAGCAGCGTAGGGGGGGTATTGAGTGAAGCTTTCTTT.

This clone showed up many times. The chain combines TRBV30 with TRBJ2-2; D uncertain. CDR3 length: 15 amino acids. CDR1 GTSNPN and CDR2 SVGIG come from the germline V gene (reference sequence). V dropped 3 bases and J dropped 6 bases, with 17 bases sitting between them. The CDR3 DNA reads TGTGCCTGGAGGGACGGTGGGTTGAATGCCGGGGAGCTGTTTTTT. Translation gives CAWRDGGLNAGELFF.

About this clone itself: A much larger clone sits a single nucleotide away, making a read error possible. This rearrangement joins TRBV20-1 to TRBJ2-5; unclear D gene. V shed 2 bases and J shed 5 bases, with 9 bases lying between them. The V gene's germline CDR1 is DFQATT and CDR2 SNEGSKA (reference sequence). This CDR3 comprises 12 residues. This CDR3 is CSARSQSETQYF. In nucleotides, the CDR3 is TGCAGTGCTAGATCCCAATCGGAGACCCAGTACTTC.

Concerning this clone itself: A read error may produce the germline difference seen at one junction end. This chain joins TRBV3-1 and TRBJ1-1, with D unresolved. CDR1 LGHDT and CDR2 YNNKEL come from the germline V gene (reference sequence). This CDR3 is 14 amino acids long. CDR3 in DNA: TGTGCCAGCAGCCAGGTGGCTGAGAACATTGAAGCTTTCTTT. This translates into CASSQVAENIEAFF. The full variable domain, in which reference TRBV3-1 and TRBJ1-1 provide the parts outside the CDR3, is DTAVSQTPKYLVTQMGNDKSIKCEQNLGHDTMYWYKQDSKKFLKIMFSYNNKELIINETVPNRFSPKSPDKAHLNLHINSLELGDSAVYFCASSQVAENIEAFFGQGTRLTVV.

This clone was recorded many times. This rearrangement joins TRBV30 to TRBJ1-2; TRBD1 agrees at 9 bases. The CDR3 extends over 16 amino acids. V gave up 0 bases and J gave up 2 bases; unmatched junction bases: 7. The germline V gene encodes CDR1 GTSNPN and CDR2 SVGIG (reference sequence). CDR3 amino acids: CAWSVQGARPNYGYTF. CDR3 DNA: TGTGCCTGGAGTGTACAGGGGGCCCGCCCCAACTATGGCTACACCTTC.

There are many counts of this clone. The J gene is TRBJ2-2, the V gene TRBV28; TRBD1 might be the D (5 bases). V shed 3 bases and J shed 4 bases, with 9 bases lying between them. Germline assignment: CDR1 MDHEN and CDR2 SYDVKM. The length of the CDR3 is 14 residues. The CDR3 loop reads CASSFLGATGELFF. CDR3 nucleotide sequence: TGTGCCAGCAGTTTTTTAGGGGCCACCGGGGAGCTGTTTTTT. Full variable domain (remainder filled in from reference TRBV28 and TRBJ2-2): DVKVTQSSRYLVKRTGEKVFLECVQDMDHENMFWYRQDPGLGLRLIYFSYDVKMKEKGDIPEGYSVSREKKERFSLILESASTNQTSMYLCASSFLGATGELFFGEGSRLTVL.

This clone was counted only a few times. This may come from a read error, since a much larger clone is one base off. The rearrangement uses TRBV28 and TRBJ2-3; 7 nucleotides match TRBD2. CDR1 is MDHEN and CDR2 is SYDVKM in the germline V gene. With V trimmed by 4 bases and J by 2 bases, 6 bases remained unmatched. This CDR3 has 15 amino acids. CDR3 sequence reads: CASSSGGGDTDTQYF. The DNA of the CDR3 is TGTGCCAGCAGTTCGGGAGGCGGGGACACAGATACGCAGTATTTT. Filled out from reference TRBV28 and TRBJ2-3, the complete variable domain reads DVKVTQSSRYLVKRTGEKVFLECVQDMDHENMFWYRQDPGLGLRLIYFSYDVKMKEKGDIPEGYSVSREKKERFSLILESASTNQTSMYLCASSSGGGDTDTQYFGPGTRLTVL.

In its sample, this clone was seen many times. The rearrangement joins TRBV2 to TRBJ2-7; D ambiguous. The CDR3 runs to 12 residues. CDR1 and CDR2 from the germline V gene are SNHLY and FYNNEI. The germline V and J ends were trimmed by 4 bases and 4 bases, with 8 bases remaining between them. The CDR3 region has the DNA TGTGCCAGCAGTGTTGTTTTGTACGAGCAGTACTTC. Residues: CASSVVLYEQYF.

This clone was picked up many times. The rearrangement links TRBV28 to TRBJ1-4; D gene ambiguous. V lost 4 bases, J lost 5 bases, and 5 bases lay in between. Germline values: CDR1 MDHEN, CDR2 SYDVKM. CDR3 length: 12 amino acids. Here the CDR3 reads CASSSENEKLFF. The CDR3 DNA reads as TGTGCCAGCAGTTCCGAAAATGAAAAACTGTTTTTT.

This clone was counted between two and nine times. A much bigger clone sits one base away, suggesting this may be a read error. The V gene is TRBV12-3 or TRBV12-4, the J gene TRBJ1-2; D is uncertain. This CDR3 is 13 amino acids long. CDR3 in DNA: TGTGCCCGCAGTTTTAAACAGAACTATGGCTACACCTTC. It yields the protein CARSFKQNYGYTF.

Regarding this clone: One base away lies a much larger clone, so this may be a sequencing read error. The rearrangement links TRBV20-1 to TRBJ1-2; D gene ambiguous. V was pared by 0 bases and J by 4 bases, with 12 bases between. CDR3 length: 14 amino acids. Germline CDR1 and CDR2: DFQATT and SNEGSKA (reference sequence). CDR3 protein: CSARDPLTRYGYTF. The CDR3 DNA is TGCAGTGCTAGAGATCCCCTGACCCGCTATGGCTACACCTTC.

In its sample, this clone was seen many times. The chain couples TRBV11-2 to TRBJ2-7, with D perhaps TRBD1 (6 bases). V lost 1 base and J lost 4, with 17 bases in between. Looked up from germline, CDR1 is SGHAT and CDR2 is FQNNGV. CDR3 length: 16 residues. The CDR3 coding sequence is TGTGCCAGCAGCTTAGTTGGGGGCAGCCCTTCGTACGAGCAGTACTTC. Protein sequence: CASSLVGGSPSYEQYF. Drawing the rest from reference TRBV11-2 and TRBJ2-7, the complete variable domain is EAGVAQSPRYKIIEKRQSVAFWCNPISGHATLYWYQQILGQGPKLLIQFQNNGVVDDSQLPKDRFSAERLKGVDSTLKIQPAKLEDSAVYLCASSLVGGSPSYEQYFGPGTRLTVT.

This clone was found many times. The chain is built from TRBV9 and TRBJ2-7; D call uncertain. Trimming removed 4 bases from V and 0 bases from J, with 11 bases in between. Germline CDR1 SGDLS, CDR2 YYNGEE. The CDR3 contains 14 residues. CDR3 sequence reads: CASSLEADSYEQYF. The CDR3 DNA sequence: TGTGCCAGCAGCCTCGAGGCGGACTCCTACGAGCAGTACTTC.

In this sample, this clone turned up many times. The chain combines TRBV20-1 with TRBJ1-5; 9 bases are shared with TRBD1. In germline, CDR1 is DFQATT, CDR2 SNEGSKA (reference sequence). The CDR3 length is 16 residues. V shed 3 bases and J 6 bases; nucleotides not matched to a gene: 12. The CDR3 loop reads CSARPTGGQGGQPQHF. The CDR3 nucleotides are TGCAGTGCTAGGCCTACGGGGGGACAGGGTGGTCAGCCCCAGCATTTT.

This clone has a count of ten or more. The chain has TRBV12-3 or TRBV12-4 and TRBJ2-3; 9 bases line up with TRBD2. The V and J ends lost 6 bases and 4 bases, in that order; junction bases with no gene match: 11. CDR3 length equals 16 residues. In DNA, the CDR3 is TGTGCCAGCAGCAACTTAGGTAGCGGGGGCTCAGATACGCAGTATTTT. It codes for CASSNLGSGGSDTQYF.